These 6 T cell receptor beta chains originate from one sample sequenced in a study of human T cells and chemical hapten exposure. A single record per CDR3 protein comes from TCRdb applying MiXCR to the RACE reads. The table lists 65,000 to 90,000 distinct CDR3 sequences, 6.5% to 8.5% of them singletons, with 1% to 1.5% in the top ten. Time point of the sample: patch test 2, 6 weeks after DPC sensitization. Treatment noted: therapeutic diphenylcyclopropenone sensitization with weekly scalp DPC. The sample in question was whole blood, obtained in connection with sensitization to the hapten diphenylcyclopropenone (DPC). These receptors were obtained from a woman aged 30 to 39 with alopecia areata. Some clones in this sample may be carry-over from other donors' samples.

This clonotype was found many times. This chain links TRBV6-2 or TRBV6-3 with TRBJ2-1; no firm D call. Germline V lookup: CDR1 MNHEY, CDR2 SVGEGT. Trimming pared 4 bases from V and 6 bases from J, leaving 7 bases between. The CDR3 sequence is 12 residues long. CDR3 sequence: CASSWRLNEQFF. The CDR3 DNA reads TGTGCCAGCAGTTGGAGACTCAATGAGCAGTTCTTC.

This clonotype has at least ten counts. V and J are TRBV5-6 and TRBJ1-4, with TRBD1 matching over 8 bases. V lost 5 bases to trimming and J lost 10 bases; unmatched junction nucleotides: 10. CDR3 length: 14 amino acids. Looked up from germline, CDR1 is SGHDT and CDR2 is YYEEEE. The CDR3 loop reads CASRSMDRVGKLFF. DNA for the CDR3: TGTGCCAGCAGGAGCATGGACAGGGTGGGAAAACTGTTTTTT.

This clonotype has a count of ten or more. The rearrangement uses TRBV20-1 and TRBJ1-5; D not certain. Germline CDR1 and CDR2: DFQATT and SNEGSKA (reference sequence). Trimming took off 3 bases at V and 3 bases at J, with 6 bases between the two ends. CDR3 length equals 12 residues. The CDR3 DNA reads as TGCAGTGCTAGCCGCGCCAATCAGCCCCAGCATTTT. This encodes CSASRANQPQHF.

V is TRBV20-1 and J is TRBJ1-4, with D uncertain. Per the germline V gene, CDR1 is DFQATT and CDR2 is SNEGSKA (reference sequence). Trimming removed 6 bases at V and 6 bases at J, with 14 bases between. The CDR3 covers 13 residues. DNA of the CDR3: TGCAGTGCAAGGAGAAGTGGGGATGAAAAACTGTTTTTT. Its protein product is CSARRSGDEKLFF.

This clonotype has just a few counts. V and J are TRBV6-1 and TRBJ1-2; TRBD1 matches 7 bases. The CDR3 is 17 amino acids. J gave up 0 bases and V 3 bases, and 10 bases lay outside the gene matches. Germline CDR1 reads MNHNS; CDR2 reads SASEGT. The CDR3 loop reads CASSERDSAPSNYGYTF. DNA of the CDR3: TGTGCCAGCAGTGAGCGGGACAGTGCCCCCTCTAACTATGGCTACACCTTC.

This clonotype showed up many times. The CDR3 reads CASSQVGGFSGNTIYF. The DNA for the CDR3 is TGTGCCAGCAGCCAGGTCGGGGGCTTCTCTGGAAACACCATATATTTT. The chain carries TRBV14 and TRBJ1-3; D possibly corresponds to TRBD1 (6 bases). The length of the CDR3 is 16 residues. CDR1 is SGHDN, CDR2 FVKESK, per germline. Between the trimmed V and J ends, which lost 3 bases and 0 bases, there was a span of 12 bases. The variable domain in full, completed from reference TRBV14 and TRBJ1-3, reads EAGVTQFPSHSVIEKGQTVTLRCDPISGHDNLYWYRRVMGKEIKFLLHFVKESKQDESGMPNNRFLAERTGGTYSTLKVQPAELEDSGVYFCASSQVGGFSGNTIYFGEGSWLTVV.